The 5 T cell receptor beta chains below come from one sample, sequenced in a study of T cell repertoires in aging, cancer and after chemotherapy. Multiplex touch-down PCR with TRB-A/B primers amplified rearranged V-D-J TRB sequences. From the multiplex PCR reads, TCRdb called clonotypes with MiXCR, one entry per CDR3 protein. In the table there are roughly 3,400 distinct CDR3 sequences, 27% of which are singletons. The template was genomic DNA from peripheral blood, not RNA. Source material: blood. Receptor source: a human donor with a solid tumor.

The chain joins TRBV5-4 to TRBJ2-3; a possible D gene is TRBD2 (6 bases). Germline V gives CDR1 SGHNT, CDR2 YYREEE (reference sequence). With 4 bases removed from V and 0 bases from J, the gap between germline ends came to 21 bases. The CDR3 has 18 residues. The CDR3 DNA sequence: TGTGCCAGCAGCCCGTATGGGGGGTCCGACTTTAGCACAGATACGCAGTATTTT. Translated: CASSPYGGSDFSTDTQYF. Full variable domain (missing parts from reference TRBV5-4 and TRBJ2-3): ETGVTQSPTHLIKTRGQQVTLRCSSQSGHNTVSWYQQALGQGPQFIFQYYREEENGRGNFPPRFSGLQFPNYSSELNVNALELDDSALYLCASSPYGGSDFSTDTQYFGPGTRLTVL.

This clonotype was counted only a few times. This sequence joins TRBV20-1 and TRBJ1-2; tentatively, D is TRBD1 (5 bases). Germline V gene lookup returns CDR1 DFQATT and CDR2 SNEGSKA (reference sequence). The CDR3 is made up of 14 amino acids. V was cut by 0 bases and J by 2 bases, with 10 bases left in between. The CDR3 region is CSARDRGGNYGYTF. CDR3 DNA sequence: TGCAGTGCTAGAGATCGCGGGGGAAACTATGGCTACACCTTC.

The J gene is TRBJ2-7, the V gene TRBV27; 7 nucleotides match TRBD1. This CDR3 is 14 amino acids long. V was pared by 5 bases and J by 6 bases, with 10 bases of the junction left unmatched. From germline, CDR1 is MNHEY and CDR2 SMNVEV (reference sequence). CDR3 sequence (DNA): TGTGCCAGCAGTGCTCATTTCCGGGACAGCGAGCAGTACTTC. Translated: CASSAHFRDSEQYF.

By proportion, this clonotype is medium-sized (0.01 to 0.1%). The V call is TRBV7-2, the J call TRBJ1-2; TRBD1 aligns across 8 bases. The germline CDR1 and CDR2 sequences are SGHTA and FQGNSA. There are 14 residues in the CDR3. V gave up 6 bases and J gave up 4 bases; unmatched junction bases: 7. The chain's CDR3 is CASSAQGGGYGYTF. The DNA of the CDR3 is TGTGCCAGCAGTGCACAGGGGGGTGGCTATGGCTACACCTTC.

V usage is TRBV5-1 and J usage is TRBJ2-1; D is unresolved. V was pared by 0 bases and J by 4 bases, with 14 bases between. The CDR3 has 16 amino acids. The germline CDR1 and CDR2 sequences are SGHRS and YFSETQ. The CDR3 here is CASSLGGAPLYNEQFF. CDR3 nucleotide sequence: TGCGCCAGCAGCTTGGGCGGCGCTCCCTTGTACAATGAGCAGTTCTTC.